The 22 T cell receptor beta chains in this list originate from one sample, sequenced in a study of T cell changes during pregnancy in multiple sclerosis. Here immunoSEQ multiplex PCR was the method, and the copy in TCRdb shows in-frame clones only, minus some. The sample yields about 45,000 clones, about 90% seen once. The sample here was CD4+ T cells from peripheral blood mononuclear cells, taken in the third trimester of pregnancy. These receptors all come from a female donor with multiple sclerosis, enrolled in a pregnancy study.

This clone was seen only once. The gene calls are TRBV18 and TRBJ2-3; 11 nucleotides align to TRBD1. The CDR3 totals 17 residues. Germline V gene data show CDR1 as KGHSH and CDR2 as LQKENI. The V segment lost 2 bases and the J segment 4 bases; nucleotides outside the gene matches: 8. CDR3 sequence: CASSPIPPGQGADTQYF. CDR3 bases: TGTGCCAGCTCACCAATACCCCCGGGACAGGGGGCAGATACGCAGTATTTT.

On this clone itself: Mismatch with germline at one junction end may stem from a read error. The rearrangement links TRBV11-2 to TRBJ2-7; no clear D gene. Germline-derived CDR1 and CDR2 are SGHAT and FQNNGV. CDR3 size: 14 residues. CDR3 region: CASSLGPSSSEQYF. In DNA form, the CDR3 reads TGTGCCAGCAGCTTAGGGCCCTCTTCCTCCGAGCAGTACTTC.

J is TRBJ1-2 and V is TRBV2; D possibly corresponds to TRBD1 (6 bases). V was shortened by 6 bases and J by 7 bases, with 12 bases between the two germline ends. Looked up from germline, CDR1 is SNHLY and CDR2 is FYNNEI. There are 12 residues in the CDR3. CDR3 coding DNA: TGTGCCAGCAGGGCCACAGGGTCTGGCTACACCTTC. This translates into CASRATGSGYTF.

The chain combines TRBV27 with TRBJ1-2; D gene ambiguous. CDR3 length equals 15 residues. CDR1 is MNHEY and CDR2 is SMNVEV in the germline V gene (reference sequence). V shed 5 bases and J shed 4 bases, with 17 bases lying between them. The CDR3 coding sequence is TGTGCCAGCAGTCTAGGTCTTGGTAGATCCTATGGCTACACCTTC. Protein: CASSLGLGRSYGYTF.

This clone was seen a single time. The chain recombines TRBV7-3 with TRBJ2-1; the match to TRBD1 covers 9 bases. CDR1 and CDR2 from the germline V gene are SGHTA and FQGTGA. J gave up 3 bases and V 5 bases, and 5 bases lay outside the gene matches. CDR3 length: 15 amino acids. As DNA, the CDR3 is TGTGCCAGCAGCCTAGGACAGGGGTACTACAATGAGCAGTTCTTC. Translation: CASSLGQGYYNEQFF.

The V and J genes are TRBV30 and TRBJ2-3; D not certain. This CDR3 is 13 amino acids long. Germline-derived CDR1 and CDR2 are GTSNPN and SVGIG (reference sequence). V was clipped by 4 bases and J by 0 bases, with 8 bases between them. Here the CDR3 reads CAWTLPSTDTQYF. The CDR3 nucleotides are TGTGCCTGGACCCTACCGAGCACAGATACGCAGTATTTT. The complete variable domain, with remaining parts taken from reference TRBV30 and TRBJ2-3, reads SQTIHQWPATLVQPVGSPLSLECTVEGTSNPNLYWYRQAAGRGLQLLFYSVGIGQISSEVPQNLSASRPQDRQFILSSKKLLLSDSGFYLCAWTLPSTDTQYFGPGTRLTVL.

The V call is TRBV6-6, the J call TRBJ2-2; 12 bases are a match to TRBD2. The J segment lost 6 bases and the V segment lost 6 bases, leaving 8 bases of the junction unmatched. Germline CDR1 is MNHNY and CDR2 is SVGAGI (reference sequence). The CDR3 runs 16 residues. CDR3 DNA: TGTGCCAGCAGACCTAGCGGGAGGGCCTTCTCCGGGGAGCTGTTTTTT. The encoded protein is CASRPSGRAFSGELFF.

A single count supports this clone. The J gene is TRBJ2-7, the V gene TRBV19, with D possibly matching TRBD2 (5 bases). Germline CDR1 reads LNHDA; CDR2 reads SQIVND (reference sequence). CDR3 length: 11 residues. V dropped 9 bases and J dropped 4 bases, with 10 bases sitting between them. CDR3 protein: CARIRGYEQYF. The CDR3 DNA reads TGTGCCAGGATTCGGGGATACGAGCAGTACTTC.

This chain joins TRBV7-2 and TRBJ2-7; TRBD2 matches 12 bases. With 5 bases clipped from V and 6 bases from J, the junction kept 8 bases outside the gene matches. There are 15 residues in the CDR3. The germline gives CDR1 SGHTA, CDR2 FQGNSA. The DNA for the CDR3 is TGTGCCAGCAGCGCAAGACTAGCGGGAGTGCTCGAGCAGTACTTC. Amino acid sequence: CASSARLAGVLEQYF.

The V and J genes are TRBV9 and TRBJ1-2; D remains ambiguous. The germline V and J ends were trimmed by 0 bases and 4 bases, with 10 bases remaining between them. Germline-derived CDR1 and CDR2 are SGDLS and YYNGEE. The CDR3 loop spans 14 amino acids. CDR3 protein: CASSVGEPSYGYTF. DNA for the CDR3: TGTGCCAGCAGCGTAGGCGAACCCTCCTATGGCTACACCTTC.

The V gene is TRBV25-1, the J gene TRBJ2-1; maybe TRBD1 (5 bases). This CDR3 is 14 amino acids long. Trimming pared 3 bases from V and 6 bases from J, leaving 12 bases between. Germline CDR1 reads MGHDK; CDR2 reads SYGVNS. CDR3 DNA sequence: TGTGCCAGCAGTGATCCTCAGGGTGGCAATGAGCAGTTCTTC. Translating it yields CASSDPQGGNEQFF. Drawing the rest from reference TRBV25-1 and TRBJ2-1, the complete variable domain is EADIYQTPRYLVIGTGKKITLECSQTMGHDKMYWYQQDPGMELHLIHYSYGVNSTEKGDLSSESTVSRIRTEHFPLTLESARPSHTSQYLCASSDPQGGNEQFFGPGTRLTVL.

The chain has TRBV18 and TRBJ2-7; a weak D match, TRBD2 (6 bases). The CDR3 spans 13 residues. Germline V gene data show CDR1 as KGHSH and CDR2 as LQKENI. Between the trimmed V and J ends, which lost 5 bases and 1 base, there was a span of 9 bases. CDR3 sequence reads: CASSLGLSYEQYF. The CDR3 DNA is TGTGCCAGCTCATTGGGACTTTCCTACGAGCAGTACTTC.

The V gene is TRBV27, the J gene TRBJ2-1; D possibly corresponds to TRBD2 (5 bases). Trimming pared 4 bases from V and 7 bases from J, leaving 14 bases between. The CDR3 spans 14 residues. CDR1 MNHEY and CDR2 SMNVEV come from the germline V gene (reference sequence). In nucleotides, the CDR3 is TGTGCCAGCAGTTCGAGGGCCAGCTTGAATGAGCAGTTCTTC. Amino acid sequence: CASSSRASLNEQFF.

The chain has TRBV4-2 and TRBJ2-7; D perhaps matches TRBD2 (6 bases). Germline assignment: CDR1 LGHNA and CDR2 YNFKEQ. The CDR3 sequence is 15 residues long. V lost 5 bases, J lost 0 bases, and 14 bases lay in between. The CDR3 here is CASSTRRGGSYEQYF. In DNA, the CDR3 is TGTGCCAGCAGCACTCGGAGGGGCGGCTCCTACGAGCAGTACTTC.

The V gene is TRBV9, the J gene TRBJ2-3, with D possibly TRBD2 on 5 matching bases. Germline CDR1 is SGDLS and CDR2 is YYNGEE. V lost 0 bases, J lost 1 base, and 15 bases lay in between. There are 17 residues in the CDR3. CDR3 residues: CASSVGALGVGTDTQYF. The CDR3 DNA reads TGTGCCAGCAGCGTAGGAGCGTTGGGAGTCGGCACAGATACGCAGTATTTT. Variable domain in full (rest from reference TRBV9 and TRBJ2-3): DSGVTQTPKHLITATGQRVTLRCSPRSGDLSVYWYQQSLDQGLQFLIQYYNGEERAKGNILERFSAQQFPDLHSELNLSSLELGDSALYFCASSVGALGVGTDTQYFGPGTRLTVL.

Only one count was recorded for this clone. The CDR3 is CASSADRINQPQHF. CDR3 coding DNA: TGTGCCAGTAGTGCGGACAGAATCAATCAGCCCCAGCATTTT. The V and J genes are TRBV19 and TRBJ1-5, with D possibly TRBD1 on 6 matching bases. CDR3 length: 14 residues. Germline CDR1 and CDR2: LNHDA and SQIVND (reference sequence). V lost 5 bases and J 3 bases, leaving 11 bases between the germline ends.

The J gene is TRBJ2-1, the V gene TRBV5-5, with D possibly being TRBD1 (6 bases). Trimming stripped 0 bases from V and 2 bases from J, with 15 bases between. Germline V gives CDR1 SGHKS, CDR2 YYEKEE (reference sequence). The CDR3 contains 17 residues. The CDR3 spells CASSLAPQGSPYNEQFF. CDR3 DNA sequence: TGTGCCAGCAGCTTGGCGCCTCAGGGGAGCCCCTACAATGAGCAGTTCTTC.

The CDR3 reads CASSHTSGSTYEQYF. For the CDR3, the DNA is TGTGCCAGCAGCCACACTAGCGGGAGTACCTACGAGCAGTACTTC. This chain joins TRBV6-5 and TRBJ2-7, with 11 positions matching TRBD2. The CDR3 loop spans 15 amino acids. The trim removed 6 bases at V and 2 bases at J, leaving 6 bases unmatched. Germline lookup yields CDR1 MNHEY and CDR2 SVGAGI.

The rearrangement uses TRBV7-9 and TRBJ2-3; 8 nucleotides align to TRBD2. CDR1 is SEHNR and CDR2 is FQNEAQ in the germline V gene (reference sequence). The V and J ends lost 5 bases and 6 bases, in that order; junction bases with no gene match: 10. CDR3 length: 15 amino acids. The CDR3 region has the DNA TGTGCCAGCAGCCTAATGGGACTAGAACGGGATACGCAGTATTTT. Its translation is CASSLMGLERDTQYF.

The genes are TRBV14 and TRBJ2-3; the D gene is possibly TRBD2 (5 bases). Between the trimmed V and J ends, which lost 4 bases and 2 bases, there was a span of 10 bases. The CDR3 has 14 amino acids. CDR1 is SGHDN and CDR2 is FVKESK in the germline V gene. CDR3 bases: TGTGCCAGCAGCCCTAGCCATCCCACAGATACGCAGTATTTT. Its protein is CASSPSHPTDTQYF.

The CDR3 region has the DNA TGTGCCAGCAGCGTTATACCGGGCGGGGCTTTCTTT. The encoded protein is CASSVIPGGAFF. This chain connects TRBV7-2 to TRBJ1-1, with unresolved D. Between the trimmed V and J ends, which lost 5 bases and 11 bases, there was a span of 15 bases. This CDR3 region has 12 residues. Germline CDR1 SGHTA, CDR2 FQGNSA.

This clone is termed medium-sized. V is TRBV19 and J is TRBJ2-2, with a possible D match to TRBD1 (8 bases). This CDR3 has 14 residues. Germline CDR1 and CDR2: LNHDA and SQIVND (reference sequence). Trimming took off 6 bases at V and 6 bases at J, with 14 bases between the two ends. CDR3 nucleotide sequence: TGTGCCAGTAGGAGCACAGGGGGGGCCGGGGAGCTGTTTTTT. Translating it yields CASRSTGGAGELFF. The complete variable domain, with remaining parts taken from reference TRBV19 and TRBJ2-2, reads DGGITQSPKYLFRKEGQNVTLSCEQNLNHDAMYWYRQDPGQGLRLIYYSQIVNDFQKGDIAEGYSVSREKKESFPLTVTSAQKNPTAFYLCASRSTGGAGELFFGEGSRLTVL.